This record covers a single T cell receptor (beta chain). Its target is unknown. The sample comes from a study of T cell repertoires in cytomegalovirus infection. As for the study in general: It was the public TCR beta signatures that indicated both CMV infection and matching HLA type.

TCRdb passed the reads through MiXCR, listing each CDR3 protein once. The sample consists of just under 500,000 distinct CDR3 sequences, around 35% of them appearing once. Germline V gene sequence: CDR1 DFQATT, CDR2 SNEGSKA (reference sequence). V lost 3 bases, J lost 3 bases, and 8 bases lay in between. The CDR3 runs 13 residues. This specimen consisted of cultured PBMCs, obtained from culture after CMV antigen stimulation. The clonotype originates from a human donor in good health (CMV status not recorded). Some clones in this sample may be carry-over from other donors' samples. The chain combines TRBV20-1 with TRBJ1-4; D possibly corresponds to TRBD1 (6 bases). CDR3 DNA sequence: TGCAGTGCTAGGGCAGGGGCTAATGAAAAACTGTTTTTT. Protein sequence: CSARAGANEKLFF.